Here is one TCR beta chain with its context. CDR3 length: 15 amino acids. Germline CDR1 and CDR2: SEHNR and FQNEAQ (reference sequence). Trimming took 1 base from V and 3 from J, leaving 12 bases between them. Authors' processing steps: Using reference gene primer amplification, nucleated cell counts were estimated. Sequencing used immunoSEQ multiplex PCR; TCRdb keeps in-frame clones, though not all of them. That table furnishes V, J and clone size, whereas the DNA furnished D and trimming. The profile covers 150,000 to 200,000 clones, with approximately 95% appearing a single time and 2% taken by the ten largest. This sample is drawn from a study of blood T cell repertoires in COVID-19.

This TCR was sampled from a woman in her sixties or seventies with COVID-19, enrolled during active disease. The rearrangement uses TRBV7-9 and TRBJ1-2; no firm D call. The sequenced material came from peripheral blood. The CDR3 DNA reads TGTGCCAGCAGCTTAGGGGCGGGGTCGGACTATGGCTACACCTTC. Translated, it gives CASSLGAGSDYGYTF.